The present TCR beta chain was sequenced within a study of OX40 agonist ivuxolimab in advanced cancers. Study summary: At doses from 0.01 to 10 mg/kg, patients were given intravenous ivuxolimab every 2 weeks. Prior checkpoint blockade (anti-PD-1, anti-PD-L1 or anti-CTLA-4) was permitted; approximately 41% had it.

Generated by immunoSEQ multiplex PCR, the TCRdb table keeps only in-frame clones and is missing some. The table records tens of thousands of clones, roughly nine tenths of them present only once. The V end was cut by 4 bases, the J end by 4 bases, with 14 bases between. The V gene's germline CDR1 is SGHVS and CDR2 FQNEAQ. This CDR3 contains 15 residues. The TCR sequence derives from an adult with an advanced solid tumor such as melanoma, head and neck, liver or kidney cancer. The sample here was CD4+ or CD8+ T cells sorted from blood, taken in a trial of the OX40 agonist ivuxolimab. The chain links TRBV7-8 to TRBJ2-1; possible D gene TRBD2, 5 bases. This CDR3 is CASSSLRDRYNEQFF. CDR3 coding DNA: TGTGCCAGCAGCTCCCTGAGGGATAGGTACAATGAGCAGTTCTTC.